Following are 23 T cell receptor beta chains from one sample sequenced in a study of CD8 T cells in ankylosing spondylitis. TCRdb independently ran MiXCR on the 5' RACE reads; one entry per CDR3 protein. The profile shows around 150,000 distinct CDR3 sequences, 7% to 8% of them singletons. Sequencing input: blood, either unsorted or a sorted T cell fraction (not recorded which). All receptors come from a female donor with ankylosing spondylitis or in good health (not recorded which).

This clonotype was counted many times. The chain links TRBV5-1 to TRBJ1-1; 11 nucleotides line up with TRBD1. This CDR3 comprises 15 residues. CDR1 is SGHRS, CDR2 YFSETQ, per germline. The V and J ends lost 0 bases and 4 bases, in that order; junction bases with no gene match: 2. CDR3 amino acids: CASSLGDRGTTEAFF. The CDR3, as DNA: TGCGCCAGCAGCTTGGGGGACAGGGGGACCACTGAAGCTTTCTTT. Looking up the rest from reference TRBV5-1 and TRBJ1-1 gives the full variable domain: KAGVTQTPRYLIKTRGQQVTLSCSPISGHRSVSWYQQTPGQGLQFLFEYFSETQRNKGNFPGRFSGRQFSNSRSEMNVSTLELGDSALYLCASSLGDRGTTEAFFGQGTRLTVV.

The chain employs TRBV12-3 or TRBV12-4 and TRBJ1-1; D call uncertain. V was clipped by 7 bases and J by 1 base, with 13 bases between them. The CDR3 has 14 residues. The CDR3 bases are TGTGCCAGCACCCAACCGTGGGGGAACACTGAAGCTTTCTTT. Protein: CASTQPWGNTEAFF.

Only a few counts were recorded for this clonotype. This chain connects TRBV20-1 to TRBJ2-1; 15 nucleotides align to TRBD2. The CDR3 extends over 17 amino acids. From germline, CDR1 is DFQATT and CDR2 SNEGSKA (reference sequence). V gave up 6 bases and J gave up 0 bases; unmatched junction bases: 6. The CDR3: CSAVGTSGGSSYNEQFF. CDR3 bases: TGCAGTGCCGTGGGGACTAGCGGGGGGTCCTCCTACAATGAGCAGTTCTTC.

This clonotype has ten or more counts. V gene TRBV7-8 combines with J gene TRBJ2-2; TRBD2 is a possible D gene (6 bases). The CDR3 is made up of 14 amino acids. Germline V gene lookup returns CDR1 SGHVS and CDR2 FQNEAQ. The germline V and J ends were trimmed by 8 bases and 6 bases, with 16 bases remaining between them. CDR3 DNA: TGTGCCAGCTTCGAGGCTAGCGCTGCCGGGGAGCTGTTTTTT. This gives the protein CASFEASAAGELFF. The full variable domain, its missing parts supplied by reference TRBV7-8 and TRBJ2-2, is GAGVSQSPRYKVAKRGQDVALRCDPISGHVSLFWYQQALGQGPEFLTYFQNEAQLDKSGLPSDRFFAERPEGSVSTLKIQRTQQEDSAVYLCASFEASAAGELFFGEGSRLTVL.

Concerning this clonotype itself: A much larger clone is a single base away; this may be a read error. The chain couples TRBV5-6 to TRBJ2-5; D ambiguous. CDR1 and CDR2 from the germline V gene are SGHDT and YYEEEE. V was trimmed by 1 base and J by 2 bases, leaving 12 bases between them. The CDR3 is 15 residues long. CDR3 amino acids: CASSLLSWAQETQYF. The CDR3 DNA reads as TGTGCCAGCAGCTTGCTCAGCTGGGCTCAAGAGACCCAGTACTTC.

This clonotype was found many times. This chain connects TRBV9 to TRBJ2-1; 8 nucleotides line up with TRBD2. This CDR3 is built from 17 residues. With 0 bases clipped from V and 5 bases from J, the junction kept 10 bases outside the gene matches. The germline CDR1 and CDR2 sequences are SGDLS and YYNGEE. The chain's CDR3 is CASSVGGRLALNNEQFF. Here the CDR3 DNA reads TGTGCCAGCAGCGTAGGAGGAAGACTAGCGTTAAACAATGAGCAGTTCTTC. Looking up the rest from reference TRBV9 and TRBJ2-1 gives the full variable domain: DSGVTQTPKHLITATGQRVTLRCSPRSGDLSVYWYQQSLDQGLQFLIQYYNGEERAKGNILERFSAQQFPDLHSELNLSSLELGDSALYFCASSVGGRLALNNEQFFGPGTRLTVL.

In this sample, this clonotype turned up many times. V is TRBV9 and J is TRBJ2-3; 10 bases are shared with TRBD2. The CDR3 totals 16 residues. CDR1 is SGDLS and CDR2 is YYNGEE in the germline V gene. V lost 3 bases and J lost 0; bases outside the gene matches: 4. The CDR3 nucleotides are TGTGCCAGCAGCGCACCTAGCGGGGGAAGCACAGATACGCAGTATTTT. Amino acids: CASSAPSGGSTDTQYF.

CDR3 loop: CAIKQETTDIQYF. The CDR3 DNA reads as TGTGCCATCAAGCAGGAGACTACGGACATTCAGTACTTC. The chain combines TRBV10-3 with TRBJ2-4, with D tentatively TRBD2 (5 bases). Trimming pared 7 bases from V and 8 bases from J, leaving 15 bases between. This CDR3 region has 13 residues. Germline lookup yields CDR1 ENHRY and CDR2 SYGVKD.

There are many counts of this clonotype. V and J are TRBV6-2 or TRBV6-3 and TRBJ1-1; unclear D gene. This CDR3 comprises 12 residues. Germline V gene lookup returns CDR1 MNHEY and CDR2 SVGEGT. The V gene lost 9 bases and the J gene lost 0 bases, with 8 bases spanning the gap. CDR3 loop: CASAPLNTEAFF. The CDR3 region has the DNA TGTGCCAGTGCCCCATTGAACACTGAAGCTTTCTTT.

There are many counts of this clonotype. V and J are TRBV20-1 and TRBJ1-5, with D unclear. The V end lost 5 bases, the J end lost 5 bases, and 13 bases lay between the germline ends. CDR1 and CDR2 (germline): DFQATT, SNEGSKA (reference sequence). This CDR3 spans 13 amino acids. The CDR3 sequence: CSALILVDQPQHF. CDR3 sequence (DNA): TGCAGTGCTCTCATATTGGTGGATCAGCCCCAGCATTTT.

The table lists this clonotype with many counts. The V gene is TRBV12-3 or TRBV12-4, the J gene TRBJ2-3; 9 bases fit TRBD1. This CDR3 contains 18 residues. After removal of 3 bases from V and 0 bases from J, the junction contained 10 bases not matched to a gene. The CDR3 spells CASSLGQGGPASTDTQYF. CDR3 nucleotides: TGTGCCAGCAGTTTGGGACAGGGAGGCCCGGCTAGCACAGATACGCAGTATTTT.

This clonotype occurred many times. The gene calls are TRBV4-3 and TRBJ2-3, with TRBD2 matching 7 bases. Germline-derived CDR1 and CDR2 are LGHNA and YSLEER. The CDR3 is 16 residues long. V was clipped by 2 bases and J by 2 bases; unmatched bases: 7. The CDR3 is CASSQSLSGNTDTQYF. The CDR3 nucleotides read TGCGCCAGCAGCCAAAGCCTCAGCGGGAACACAGATACGCAGTATTTT.

This clonotype has a count of ten or more. The CDR3: CAEGTLNQPQHF. Written as DNA, the CDR3 is TGTGCCGAGGGGACCTTGAATCAGCCCCAGCATTTT. This chain uses TRBV7-2 with TRBJ1-5, with TRBD1 as a possible D gene (5 bases). CDR1 SGHTA and CDR2 FQGNSA come from the germline V gene. CDR3 length: 12 amino acids. Trimming stripped 11 bases from V and 4 bases from J, with 12 bases between.

A few counts support this clonotype. The chain joins TRBV2 to TRBJ1-1; no clear D. Germline CDR1 reads SNHLY; CDR2 reads FYNNEI. Deletions cut 5 bases from V and 1 base from J, with 8 bases between. This CDR3 comprises 13 residues. CDR3 residues: CASSRRENTEAFF. The CDR3 nucleotides read TGTGCCAGCAGTAGAAGGGAGAACACTGAAGCTTTCTTT.

This clonotype occurred many times. CDR3 region: CASSYQQGAKNIQYF. The DNA of the CDR3 is TGCGCCAGCAGCTACCAACAGGGGGCCAAAAACATTCAGTACTTC. The chain has TRBV5-1 and TRBJ2-4; TRBD1 agrees at 7 bases. The germline V gene encodes CDR1 SGHRS and CDR2 YFSETQ. V was clipped by 3 bases and J by 1 base; unmatched bases: 4. The CDR3 is 15 residues long.

This clonotype was counted many times. This chain joins TRBV18 and TRBJ1-5; D might be TRBD1 (5 bases). V was shortened by 5 bases and J by 7 bases, with 12 bases between the two germline ends. In germline, CDR1 is KGHSH, CDR2 LQKENI. This CDR3 contains 13 residues. CDR3 sequence (DNA): TGTGCCAGCTCAGAGTTGCGGGACCAGCCCCAGCATTTT. It is translated as CASSELRDQPQHF.

This clonotype was observed many times. V is TRBV2 and J is TRBJ2-1, with 8 bases matching TRBD2. This CDR3 has 14 residues. Looked up from germline, CDR1 is SNHLY and CDR2 is FYNNEI. Losses at the gene ends were 6 bases for V and 8 bases for J; bases not matched to a gene: 9. CDR3 nucleotides: TGTGCCAGCAGCCGCGGACTAGCCTCGGATGAGCAGTTCTTC. The encoded protein is CASSRGLASDEQFF. The variable domain in full, completed from reference TRBV2 and TRBJ2-1, reads EPEVTQTPSHQVTQMGQEVILRCVPISNHLYFYWYRQILGQKVEFLVSFYNNEISEKSEIFDDQFSVERPDGSNFTLKIRSTKLEDSAMYFCASSRGLASDEQFFGPGTRLTVL.

This clonotype was picked up a small number of times. The V call is TRBV6-1, the J call TRBJ1-2; the match to TRBD1 covers 9 bases. V was pared by 6 bases and J by 5 bases, with 7 bases of the junction left unmatched. Germline assignment: CDR1 MNHNS and CDR2 SASEGT. The CDR3 length is 14 residues. CDR3 nucleotides: TGTGCCAGCAGCCGCGGACAGGGGTTATATGGCTACACCTTC. It is translated as CASSRGQGLYGYTF.

In the case of this clonotype: One base away lies a much larger clone, so this may be a sequencing read error. J is TRBJ2-3 and V is TRBV2; 7 bases line up with TRBD1. This CDR3 comprises 17 residues. Trimming took 11 bases from V and 3 from J; bases not matched to a gene: 20. Germline V gene lookup returns CDR1 SNHLY and CDR2 FYNNEI. Here the CDR3 reads CACLPLGQRLPTDTQYF. CDR3 bases: TGTGCCTGCTTACCTCTGGGACAGAGACTACCAACAGATACGCAGTATTTT.

In its sample, this clonotype was seen many times. The rearrangement uses TRBV18 and TRBJ1-1, with D hard to call. CDR3 length equals 13 residues. Trimming removed 2 bases from V and 1 base from J, with 5 bases in between. CDR1 is KGHSH and CDR2 is LQKENI in the germline V gene. The CDR3 bases are TGTGCCAGCTCACCAGGAGAGAACACTGAAGCTTTCTTT. Its translation is CASSPGENTEAFF.

This clonotype was seen many times. The chain is built from TRBV6-1 and TRBJ1-1; D may be TRBD1 (5 bases). There are 13 residues in the CDR3. Germline V gene data show CDR1 as MNHNS and CDR2 as SASEGT. Trimming shortened V by 6 bases and J by 1 base, and 9 bases separated the two germline ends. The CDR3 DNA sequence: TGTGCCAGCAGCGCACAGGAGAACACTGAAGCTTTCTTT. Its translation is CASSAQENTEAFF.

This clonotype appeared many times. The J gene is TRBJ2-7, the V gene TRBV5-1; no clear D. V was cut by 0 bases and J by 7 bases, with 14 bases left in between. The CDR3 runs to 14 residues. Germline loops: CDR1 SGHRS, CDR2 YFSETQ. The CDR3 DNA reads as TGCGCCAGCAGCTTGGAACCGACGAGTGGGGAGCAGTACTTC. Encoded protein: CASSLEPTSGEQYF.

This clonotype was seen at least ten times. The chain couples TRBV12-3 or TRBV12-4 to TRBJ1-2; tentative D call: TRBD1 (6 bases). Trimming removed 2 bases from V and 7 bases from J, with 14 bases in between. This CDR3 contains 14 residues. CDR3 bases: TGTGCCAGCAGTTTACTTGCAGGGGCCGCTGGCTACACCTTC. It codes for CASSLLAGAAGYTF.